These 16 T cell receptor beta chains were sequenced from one sample in a study of T-cell reconstitution after alpha-beta-depleted transplantation in children (TCRdb year 2016). The library was obtained by PCR. The sequencer was an Illumina HiSeq 2500. TCR libraries were prepared with molecular barcoding, using unique molecular identifiers to normalize TCRbeta repertoire quantification. TCRdb handled the public reads itself, with Q25 trimming in fastp and clone calling in MiXCR, and kept productive beta chains. A single entry per CDR3 protein holds the most common genes and DNA from its merged rows. Here the sample has around 450,000 distinct CDR3 sequences; more than 9% occur a single time. The ten largest clones add up to around 2% of the sample. Reading the label with the study, this specimen's treatment or condition is: allogeneic hematopoietic cell transplantation with graft depleted of TCRalphabeta T cells and CD19 B cells.

The sample here was PBMCs, taken before TCRalphabeta/CD19-depleted stem cell transplant. Receptor source: a child aged 2-15 years with inherited bone marrow failure, due to receive a stem cell transplant.

In this sample, this clonotype turned up many times. The gene calls are TRBV27 and TRBJ1-2; 7 bases align to TRBD1. After removal of 2 bases from V and 4 bases from J, the junction contained 4 bases not matched to a gene. Germline values: CDR1 MNHEY, CDR2 SMNVEV (reference sequence). This CDR3 spans 14 amino acids. As DNA, the CDR3 is TGTGCCAGCAGTTTAAGACAGGGATTCTATGGCTACACCTTC. Protein: CASSLRQGFYGYTF.

The rearrangement uses TRBV27 and TRBJ1-5; no clear D gene. Germline V gene data show CDR1 as MNHEY and CDR2 as SMNVEV (reference sequence). This CDR3 region has 13 residues. V shed 5 bases and J shed 6 bases, with 11 bases lying between them. CDR3 DNA sequence: TGTGCCAGCAGTCCGGACGTCCGTCAGCCCCAGCATTTT. Translation: CASSPDVRQPQHF.

This clonotype came up many times. The V gene is TRBV27, the J gene TRBJ2-3; 10 bases agree with TRBD2. CDR1 MNHEY and CDR2 SMNVEV come from the germline V gene (reference sequence). The CDR3 has 16 amino acids. Losses at the gene ends were 6 bases for V and 4 bases for J; bases not matched to a gene: 10. CDR3 in DNA: TGTGCCAGCAGCCCGTCTAGCGGGAGTAGGTCAGATACGCAGTATTTT. Translated: CASSPSSGSRSDTQYF.

This clonotype has ten or more counts. This chain joins TRBV7-9 and TRBJ2-1; possibly TRBD1 or TRBD2 for D (5 bases each). CDR1 and CDR2 from the germline V gene are SEHNR and FQNEAQ (reference sequence). The CDR3 is made up of 15 amino acids. V was cut by 5 bases and J by 4 bases, with 15 bases left in between. CDR3 nucleotides: TGTGCCAGCAGCCCCCCGGGACGTATTTACAATGAGCAGTTCTTC. As protein: CASSPPGRIYNEQFF.

This clonotype showed up many times. The chain combines TRBV27 with TRBJ2-4, with TRBD2 matching over 9 bases. Germline V gene data show CDR1 as MNHEY and CDR2 as SMNVEV (reference sequence). Unmatched junction bases numbered 0, after V lost 0 bases and J lost 0 bases. The CDR3 has 16 amino acids. The CDR3, as DNA: TGTGCCAGCAGTTTATCACTAGCGGGAGCCAAAAACATTCAGTACTTC. The encoded protein is CASSLSLAGAKNIQYF.

This clonotype has at least ten counts. The gene calls are TRBV7-2 and TRBJ2-7, with 9 bases matching TRBD1. This CDR3 spans 14 amino acids. The junction had 4 bases not matched to a gene; V was cut back by 5 bases and J by 2 bases. CDR1 and CDR2 from the germline V gene are SGHTA and FQGNSA. DNA for the CDR3: TGTGCCAGCAGCGCCAGGACAGGGGCCTACGAGCAGTACTTC. This encodes CASSARTGAYEQYF.

This clonotype came up many times. The rearrangement links TRBV27 to TRBJ2-1; D call uncertain. The length of the CDR3 is 12 residues. The V end lost 7 bases, the J end lost 7 bases, and 11 bases lay between the germline ends. CDR1 and CDR2 (germline): MNHEY, SMNVEV (reference sequence). Here the CDR3 DNA reads TGTGCCAGCATTGACATGGGGAATGAGCAGTTCTTC. This gives the protein CASIDMGNEQFF.

J is TRBJ2-1 and V is TRBV14; TRBD2 matches 9 bases. Germline CDR1 SGHDN, CDR2 FVKESK. J gave up 1 base and V 5 bases, and 9 bases lay outside the gene matches. The CDR3 runs to 17 residues. This CDR3 reads CASSNLAGEDSYNEQFF. As DNA, the CDR3 is TGTGCCAGCAGCAATTTAGCGGGAGAGGATTCCTACAATGAGCAGTTCTTC.

The rearrangement joins TRBV6-1 to TRBJ2-7, with 11 nucleotides matching TRBD2. J lost 0 bases, V lost 6 bases, and 7 bases had no gene match. Per germline, CDR1 MNHNS and CDR2 SASEGT. The CDR3 runs to 16 residues. CDR3 amino acids: CASSPTGTSGSYEQYF. For the CDR3, the DNA is TGTGCCAGCAGCCCAACCGGGACTAGCGGCTCCTACGAGCAGTACTTC.

This clonotype was seen many times. The gene calls are TRBV20-1 and TRBJ1-2; tentative D call: TRBD1 (6 bases). Between the trimmed V and J ends, which lost 6 bases and 1 base, there was a span of 9 bases. This CDR3 has 12 residues. CDR1 is DFQATT, CDR2 SNEGSKA, per germline (reference sequence). The CDR3 DNA is TGCAGTGCGAGGGGGGGTAACTATGGCTACACCTTC. It yields the protein CSARGGNYGYTF.

To note about this clonotype: Possible read error: a much larger clone is one base away. The CDR3 is CASSLPTFGEQFF. The CDR3 nucleotides read TGTGCCAGCAGTTTACCTACCTTCGGTGAGCAGTTCTTC. V is TRBV27 and J is TRBJ2-1, with unresolved D. Trimming stripped 2 bases from V and 9 bases from J, with 11 bases between. Germline loops: CDR1 MNHEY, CDR2 SMNVEV (reference sequence). The CDR3 sequence is 13 residues long.

This clonotype was observed once. The chain carries TRBV5-1 and TRBJ2-7, with D maybe TRBD2 (6 bases). This CDR3 contains 17 residues. V lost 3 bases and J 3 bases, leaving 22 bases between the germline ends. Germline V gene data show CDR1 as SGHRS and CDR2 as YFSETQ. For the CDR3, the DNA is TGCGCCAGCAGCTCGCATTACGGACTAAGCGAAGTCTACGAGCAGTACTTC. Translated, it gives CASSSHYGLSEVYEQYF.

This clonotype was recorded many times. V and J are TRBV24-1 and TRBJ2-1, with 11 nucleotides matching TRBD2. J gave up 9 bases and V 0 bases, and 9 bases lay outside the gene matches. Germline values: CDR1 KGHDR, CDR2 SFDVKD. The CDR3 is 17 residues long. The CDR3 reads CATSDLHTSGSLFEQFF. The CDR3 nucleotides are TGTGCCACCAGTGATTTGCACACTAGCGGGAGTTTATTTGAGCAGTTCTTC.

This chain uses TRBV28 with TRBJ2-3, with 9 bases identical to TRBD2. The CDR3 runs 13 residues. With V trimmed by 3 bases and J by 8 bases, 3 bases remained unmatched. Germline CDR1 and CDR2: MDHEN and SYDVKM. CDR3 nucleotide sequence: TGTGCCAGCAGTTTCTTAGCGGGAGCTACGCAGTATTTT. Translation gives CASSFLAGATQYF.

Comment on this clonotype: With a much larger clone just one base away, this may be a read error. This chain links TRBV7-9 with TRBJ2-1; D is unresolved. The CDR3 extends over 14 amino acids. The V end lost 4 bases, the J end lost 3 bases, and 10 bases lay between the germline ends. Per the germline V gene, CDR1 is SEHNR and CDR2 is FQNEAQ (reference sequence). CDR3 residues: CASSSEQDYNEQFF. CDR3 DNA: TGTGCCAGCAGCTCAGAGCAGGACTACAATGAGCAGTTCTTC.

This clonotype came up many times. This sequence joins TRBV15 and TRBJ1-2, with D hard to call. V was pared by 8 bases and J by 4 bases, with 14 bases between. Germline V gene data show CDR1 as LNHNV and CDR2 as YYDKDF (reference sequence). This CDR3 comprises 13 residues. CDR3 loop: CATGRPFIYGYTF. The DNA of the CDR3 is TGTGCCACCGGACGGCCGTTTATCTATGGCTACACCTTC. Based on the CDR3 plus reference TRBV15 and TRBJ1-2, the full variable domain is DAMVIQNPRYQVTQFGKPVTLSCSQTLNHNVMYWYQQKSSQAPKLLFHYYDKDFNNEADTPDNFQSRRPNTSFCFLDIRSPGLGDTAMYLCATGRPFIYGYTFGSGTRLTVV.